The 7 T cell receptor beta chains below all came from one sample that was sequenced in a study of cytomegalovirus exposure and HLA in healthy donors. The PCR ran on 60 Vbeta and 13 Jbeta primers. The protocol was immunoSEQ multiplex PCR, while the TCRdb copy is restricted to in-frame clones and leaves out a portion. The repertoire holds 100,000 to 130,000 clones, with less than 85% as singletons. The sample consisted of PBMCs. The receptors come from a man younger than 35 in good health and CMV-seronegative.

J is TRBJ1-2 and V is TRBV5-1; perhaps TRBD1 as D (6 bases). The CDR3 has 13 residues. V lost 4 bases and J lost 8, with 15 bases in between. Germline V gene data show CDR1 as SGHRS and CDR2 as YFSETQ. CDR3 sequence: CASSLGQGLGYTF. CDR3 in DNA: TGCGCCAGCAGCCTGGGGCAGGGGCTAGGCTACACCTTC.

The chain combines TRBV10-3 with TRBJ2-2; unclear D gene. Trimming pared 6 bases from V and 1 base from J, leaving 12 bases between. Looked up from germline, CDR1 is ENHRY and CDR2 is SYGVKD. This CDR3 is built from 15 residues. The CDR3 here is CAISEPRGNTGELFF. CDR3 nucleotide sequence: TGTGCCATCAGCGAACCGAGAGGGAACACCGGGGAGCTGTTTTTT.

V and J are TRBV18 and TRBJ2-3; 11 bases fit TRBD2. V gave up 4 bases and J gave up 5 bases; unmatched junction bases: 2. Germline V gene sequence: CDR1 KGHSH, CDR2 LQKENI. CDR3 length: 14 amino acids. In DNA form, the CDR3 reads TGTGCCAGCTCACTTAGCGGGGGGGAAGATACGCAGTATTTT. Translation: CASSLSGGEDTQYF.

The V gene is TRBV5-1, the J gene TRBJ2-5; 11 bases agree with TRBD2. With 4 bases clipped from V and 5 bases from J, the junction kept 10 bases outside the gene matches. The CDR3 spans 16 residues. Germline lookup yields CDR1 SGHRS and CDR2 YFSETQ. The CDR3 DNA is TGCGCCAGCAGCCCGGGGACTAGCGGACCTACTGAGACCCAGTACTTC. It specifies CASSPGTSGPTETQYF.

In its sample, this clone was seen a few times. The chain joins TRBV7-9 to TRBJ1-4; D may be TRBD1 (5 bases). The CDR3 contains 14 residues. Germline V gives CDR1 SEHNR, CDR2 FQNEAQ (reference sequence). The ends were cut back, 4 bases at V and 2 bases at J, with 8 bases in the middle. Here the CDR3 DNA reads TGTGCCAGCAGCTATTCAGGGACTAATGAAAAACTGTTTTTT. As protein: CASSYSGTNEKLFF.

This chain joins TRBV9 and TRBJ2-5; tentatively, D is TRBD2 (5 bases). In germline, CDR1 is SGDLS, CDR2 YYNGEE. Deletions cut 0 bases from V and 4 bases from J, with 10 bases between. This CDR3 spans 14 amino acids. CDR3: CASSVDTGLETQYF. As DNA, the CDR3 is TGTGCCAGCAGCGTAGATACGGGGTTAGAGACCCAGTACTTC.

The CDR3 reads CASSGGTAYEQYF. In DNA, the CDR3 is TGTGCCAGCAGTGGTGGGACAGCCTACGAGCAGTACTTC. The rearrangement uses TRBV28 and TRBJ2-7, with TRBD1 matching 7 bases. CDR3 length: 13 residues. Germline loops: CDR1 MDHEN, CDR2 SYDVKM. V shed 5 bases and J 2 bases; nucleotides not matched to a gene: 3.